A selection of T cell receptor beta chains follows, all from one sample in a study of OX40 agonist ivuxolimab in advanced cancers. Produced via immunoSEQ multiplex PCR; TCRdb's table is partial and in-frame only. This sample yields approximately 66,000 clones, of which about 87% are seen a single time; just over 0.55% belongs to the top ten. This material consisted of CD4+ or CD8+ T cells sorted from blood, taken in a trial of the OX40 agonist ivuxolimab. These receptors originate from an adult with an advanced solid tumor such as melanoma, head and neck, liver or kidney cancer. Each CDR3 is given with its conserved first and last residue. The D gene is left open where the match is weak. Not every row has a clone size; where given, it reads once, few, many or a size class.

clone_size	v_call	d_call	j_call	cdr3_aa	cdr3_nt
-	TRBV6-1	-	TRBJ2-7	CASSETQGPHPYEQYF	TGTGCCAGCAGTGAAACACAGGGACCCCATCCCTACGAGCAGTACTTC
-	TRBV7-3	TRBD1	TRBJ2-2	CASSSGQGGTGELFF	TGTGCCAGCAGCTCCGGACAGGGAGGCACCGGGGAGCTGTTTTTT
-	TRBV6-1	-	TRBJ2-7	CASSPRGAYEQYF	TGTGCCAGCAGTCCCCGGGGAGCCTACGAGCAGTACTTC
-	TRBV6-5	-	TRBJ1-3	CASSVQGRSGNTIYF	TGTGCCAGCAGTGTTCAGGGAAGGTCTGGAAACACCATATATTTT
once	TRBV9	TRBD2	TRBJ2-2	CASSPSGGATGELFF	TGTGCCAGCAGCCCTAGCGGGGGGGCCACCGGGGAGCTGTTTTTT
-	TRBV5-4	-	TRBJ2-3	CASSLGGPGTDTQYF	TGTGCCAGCAGCTTAGGGGGGCCGGGCACAGATACGCAGTATTTT
-	TRBV5-5	-	TRBJ1-5	CASSLGPGQRNQPQHF	TGTGCCAGCAGCCTGGGACCGGGGCAACGCAATCAGCCCCAGCATTTT
-	TRBV7-9	-	TRBJ1-2	CASSEQGMSYGYTF	TGTGCCAGCAGCGAGCAGGGGATGAGCTATGGCTACACCTTC
-	TRBV2	TRBD2	TRBJ2-1	CASSGGAPGRPKFF	TGTGCCAGCTCCGGGGGGGCCCCCGGGAGGCCAAAGTTCTTC
-	TRBV7-2	-	TRBJ1-6	CASSLQGGGNSPLHF	TGTGCCAGCAGCTTACAAGGAGGTGGGAATTCACCCCTCCACTTT